A selection of T cell receptor beta chains follows, all from one sample in a study of blood T cell repertoires in COVID-19. Only in-frame clones appear in the TCRdb table, and some are missing; sequencing was by immunoSEQ multiplex PCR. The sample contains approximately 100,000 clones, approximately 80% of which appear only once. What was sequenced was peripheral blood. These receptors were obtained from a human donor in a cohort sampled during active or convalescent COVID-19. The CDR3 runs from the conserved cysteine through the conserved F or W. D genes are given only for firm matches. The size entry is marked missing in some rows and otherwise reads once, few, many or a size class.

clone_size d_call cdr3_length j_call v_call cdr3_aa cdr3_nt
few NA 13 TRBJ1-1 TRBV10-2 CAANPGANTEAFF TGCGCCGCAAACCCAGGGGCCAACACTGAAGCTTTCTTT
NA TRBD1 16 TRBJ2-7 TRBV5-1 CASSEAQGQEIYEQYF TGCGCCAGCAGCGAGGCTCAGGGACAGGAGATCTACGAGCAGTACTTC
once NA 13 TRBJ1-2 TRBV28 CASSFGDFIGYTF TGTGCCAGCAGTTTCGGGGACTTTATTGGCTACACCTTC
few NA 13 TRBJ1-1 TRBV7-9 CASSLSGGTEAFF TGTGCCAGCAGCTTATCGGGGGGCACTGAAGCTTTCTTT
few TRBD2 14 TRBJ2-3 TRBV5-5 CASSRGTSGNTQYF TGTGCCAGCAGCCGCGGGACTAGCGGGAATACGCAGTATTTT
NA TRBD2 15 TRBJ2-5 TRBV25-1 CASRDPGTSGETQYF TGTGCCAGCAGGGATCCGGGGACTAGCGGCGAGACCCAGTACTTC
NA TRBD1 16 TRBJ2-1 TRBV6-1 CASSVWGTGGSDEQFF TGTGCCAGCAGTGTGTGGGGGACAGGGGGCAGTGATGAGCAGTTCTTC
NA NA 16 TRBJ1-6 TRBV18 CASSPQPTGLNSPLHF TGTGCCAGCTCACCGCAGCCTACAGGGCTTAATTCACCCCTCCACTTT
NA TRBD1 13 TRBJ2-7 TRBV29-1 CSVLGTGGGEQYF TGCAGCGTATTAGGGACAGGGGGAGGCGAGCAGTACTTC
once NA 14 TRBJ1-4 TRBV6-5 CASSYGRRNEKLFF TGTGCCAGCAGTTATGGTCGGAGAAATGAAAAACTGTTTTTT
NA NA 15 TRBJ1-5 TRBV6-4 CASSENLGVNQPQHF TGTGCCAGCAGTGAGAATTTAGGGGTTAATCAGCCCCAGCATTTT
NA TRBD1 14 TRBJ1-5 TRBV6-2/TRBV6-3 CASSRTGNNQPQHF TGTGCCAGCAGCCGGACAGGGAATAATCAGCCCCAGCATTTT
NA NA 17 TRBJ2-5 TRBV10-1 CASSESPQGGGKETQYF TGCGCCAGCAGTGAGTCTCCCCAGGGGGGTGGCAAAGAGACCCAGTACTTC
NA TRBD1 15 TRBJ2-3 TRBV18 CASSPEGGSADTQYF TGTGCCAGCTCACCAGAAGGGGGCTCGGCAGATACGCAGTATTTT
NA TRBD1 15 TRBJ1-3 TRBV28 CASGGQAVSGNTIYF TGTGCCAGCGGTGGACAGGCCGTCTCTGGAAACACCATATATTTT
NA TRBD1 15 TRBJ1-6 TRBV6-5 CASSWRTGRNSPLHF TGTGCCAGCAGCTGGCGGACAGGGAGAAATTCACCCCTCCACTTT
NA NA 14 TRBJ1-4 TRBV7-6 CASSLGGHGEKLFF TGTGCCAGCAGCCTGGGGGGTCACGGTGAAAAACTGTTTTTT
once NA 16 TRBJ1-1 TRBV9 CASSVGPGTWNTEAFF TGTGCCAGCAGCGTAGGTCCTGGGACATGGAACACTGAAGCTTTCTTT
NA NA 13 TRBJ1-3 TRBV12-3/TRBV12-4 CASSAGAGNTIYF TGTGCCAGCAGTGCGGGAGCTGGAAACACCATATATTTT
NA NA 14 TRBJ2-5 TRBV7-6 CASSLGTVQETQYF TGTGCCAGCAGCTTAGGGACAGTCCAAGAGACCCAGTACTTC
NA TRBD2 15 TRBJ2-7 TRBV5-1 CASSREGPHSYEQYF TGCGCCAGCAGCCGGGAGGGGCCCCATTCCTACGAGCAGTACTTC
NA NA 15 TRBJ1-2 TRBV4-1 CASSQDLDRAYGYTF TGCGCCAGCAGCCAAGATCTGGACAGAGCCTATGGCTACACCTTC
NA NA 15 TRBJ2-5 TRBV19 CASSIPGQPQETQYF TGTGCCAGTAGTATTCCCGGACAGCCTCAAGAGACCCAGTACTTC
NA TRBD1 15 TRBJ1-2 TRBV6-2/TRBV6-3 CASSYYLDRDYGYTF TGTGCCAGCAGTTACTACCTGGACAGGGACTATGGCTACACCTTC
NA NA 15 TRBJ1-5 TRBV4-1 CASSQEVTGLMPQHF TGCGCCAGCAGCCAAGAGGTTACCGGTCTAATGCCCCAGCATTTT
NA NA 14 TRBJ1-1 TRBV13 CASSVQGYNTEAFF TGTGCCAGCAGCGTACAGGGATATAACACTGAAGCTTTCTTT
NA NA 15 TRBJ1-5 TRBV6-6 CASRMRVNSNQPQHF TGTGCCAGCAGGATGAGGGTTAATAGCAATCAGCCCCAGCATTTT
NA TRBD2 14 TRBJ2-3 TRBV6-5 CASSPAGGTDTQYF TGTGCCAGCAGCCCAGCGGGGGGCACAGATACGCAGTATTTT
NA NA 15 TRBJ2-5 TRBV7-2 CASSLVSGSSETQYF TGTGCCAGCAGCTTAGTTTCCGGGTCTTCAGAGACCCAGTACTTC
NA NA 12 TRBJ2-5 TRBV7-7 CASSPGQETQYF TGTGCTAGCAGCCCCGGCCAAGAGACCCAGTACTTC
NA NA 13 TRBJ1-2 TRBV7-2 CASSLEQGYGYTF TGTGCCAGCAGCTTAGAACAGGGATATGGCTACACCTTC
NA NA 13 TRBJ1-2 TRBV27 CASHQMGGHGYTF TGTGCCAGCCATCAGATGGGGGGACATGGCTACACCTTC
NA NA 16 TRBJ1-3 TRBV2 CASSMPRGIYGNTIYF TGTGCCAGCAGTATGCCTCGGGGGATTTATGGAAACACCATATATTTT
once TRBD1 13 TRBJ2-7 TRBV4-2 CARLPGQGYEQYF TGTGCCAGACTACCGGGACAGGGTTACGAGCAGTACTTC
NA TRBD2 15 TRBJ2-3 TRBV29-1 CSVHGLAGSTDTQYF TGCAGCGTCCACGGACTAGCGGGGAGCACAGATACGCAGTATTTT
few NA 13 TRBJ1-5 TRBV11-1 CASSLRGGQPQHF TGTGCCAGCAGCCTGAGGGGGGGCCAGCCCCAGCATTTT
NA NA 14 TRBJ2-2 TRBV19 CASIDSSYDGELFF TGTGCCAGTATTGACAGCTCCTACGACGGGGAGCTGTTTTTT
NA NA 12 TRBJ2-5 TRBV11-2 CASSPGWETQYF TGTGCCAGCAGCCCGGGATGGGAGACCCAGTACTTC
NA NA 16 TRBJ1-3 TRBV7-6 CASSYGQITSGNTIYF TGTGCCAGCAGCTACGGACAGATCACCTCTGGAAACACCATATATTTT